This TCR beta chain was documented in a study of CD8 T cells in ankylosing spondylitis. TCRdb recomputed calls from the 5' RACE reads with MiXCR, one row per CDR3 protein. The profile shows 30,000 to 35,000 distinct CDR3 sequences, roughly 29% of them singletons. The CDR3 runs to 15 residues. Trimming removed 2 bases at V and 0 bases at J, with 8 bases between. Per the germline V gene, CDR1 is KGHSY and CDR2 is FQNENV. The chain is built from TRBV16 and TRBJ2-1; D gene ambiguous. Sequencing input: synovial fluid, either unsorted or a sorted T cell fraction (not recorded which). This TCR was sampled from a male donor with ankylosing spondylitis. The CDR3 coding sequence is TGTGCCAGCAGCCAACCTGCGTCCTCCTACAATGAGCAGTTCTTC. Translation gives CASSQPASSYNEQFF.